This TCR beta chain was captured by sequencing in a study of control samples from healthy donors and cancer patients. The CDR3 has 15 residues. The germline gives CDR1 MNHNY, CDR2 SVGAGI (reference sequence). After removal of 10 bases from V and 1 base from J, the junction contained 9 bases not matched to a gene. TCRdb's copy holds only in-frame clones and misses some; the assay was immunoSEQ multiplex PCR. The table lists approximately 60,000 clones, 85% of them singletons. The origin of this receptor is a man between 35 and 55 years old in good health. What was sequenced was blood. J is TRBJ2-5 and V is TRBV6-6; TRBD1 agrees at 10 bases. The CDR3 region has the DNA TGTGCCACCCGGGACAGGGGAGGAAGCCAAGAGACCCAGTACTTC. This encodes CATRDRGGSQETQYF.